This passage covers 30 T cell receptor beta chains from one sample sequenced in a study of PD-L1 blockade in urothelial cancer. Sequencing was performed with immunoSEQ multiplex PCR; in TCRdb, only in-frame clones are kept and a portion is missing. The sample contains under 55,000 clones, 84% of which appear only once. This specimen consisted of PBMCs, obtained around atezolizumab (anti-PD-L1) treatment. These receptors came from a man between 40 and 49 years old with urothelial cancer.

This chain's CDR3 is CASRPDRLYGYTF. The CDR3 DNA is TGTGCCAGCAGACCCGACAGGCTCTATGGCTACACCTTC. This chain links TRBV6-5 with TRBJ1-2; D is possibly TRBD1 (6 bases). This CDR3 region has 13 residues. CDR1 MNHEY and CDR2 SVGAGI come from the germline V gene. V lost 6 bases, J lost 4 bases, and 12 bases lay in between.

This chain links TRBV5-4 with TRBJ2-6; D is uncertain. The CDR3 loop spans 15 amino acids. The V gene's germline CDR1 is SGHNT and CDR2 YYREEE (reference sequence). Trimming left V 4 bases short and J 0 bases short, with 8 bases between. CDR3 protein: CASSESSSGANVLTF. The DNA of the CDR3 is TGTGCCAGCAGCGAATCTAGCTCTGGGGCCAACGTCCTGACTTTC.

This clone was counted a few times. The rearrangement uses TRBV14 and TRBJ1-2; 7 bases are a match to TRBD1. Per germline, CDR1 SGHDN and CDR2 FVKESK. This CDR3 has 13 residues. V gave up 3 bases and J gave up 6 bases; unmatched junction bases: 4. In nucleotides, the CDR3 is TGTGCCAGCAGCCACGCCAGGGGGGATGGCTACACCTTC. Translating it yields CASSHARGDGYTF.

The rearrangement links TRBV18 to TRBJ2-7; possible D gene TRBD2, 5 bases. Trimming stripped 3 bases from V and 3 bases from J, with 9 bases between. The CDR3 is 13 residues long. In germline, CDR1 is KGHSH, CDR2 LQKENI. CDR3 bases: TGTGCCAGCTCACCCCCACTAGGCTACGAGCAGTACTTC. Translated: CASSPPLGYEQYF.

This rearrangement joins TRBV6-1 to TRBJ1-4, with TRBD1 as a possible D gene (5 bases). The V and J ends lost 2 bases and 1 base respectively, with 11 bases between them. CDR1 MNHNS and CDR2 SASEGT come from the germline V gene. This CDR3 has 16 residues. CDR3 residues: CASSEIRGGTNEKLFF. In DNA form, the CDR3 reads TGTGCCAGCAGTGAAATTCGGGGGGGAACTAATGAAAAACTGTTTTTT.

The chain is built from TRBV4-1 and TRBJ2-7; a possible D gene is TRBD2 (6 bases). The ends were cut back, 0 bases at V and 3 bases at J, with 18 bases in the middle. Germline CDR1 is MGHRA and CDR2 is YSYEKL. The CDR3 spans 17 residues. In DNA, the CDR3 is TGCGCCAGCAGCCAAGACCGGGAGTCCTCCCCCGACTACGAGCAGTACTTC. Its translation is CASSQDRESSPDYEQYF.

A single count supports this clone. The rearrangement links TRBV19 to TRBJ1-3; 11 nucleotides agree with TRBD1. The V and J ends lost 5 bases and 3 bases, in that order; junction bases with no gene match: 6. Germline V CDR1 and CDR2: LNHDA, SQIVND (reference sequence). CDR3 size: 16 residues. CDR3 protein: CASSVRTGGVGNTIYF. The DNA for the CDR3 is TGTGCCAGTAGTGTCAGGACAGGGGGCGTTGGAAACACCATATATTTT.

This clone was recorded a few times. The chain couples TRBV2 to TRBJ1-2; no clear D. CDR3 size: 13 residues. Germline-derived CDR1 and CDR2 are SNHLY and FYNNEI. V lost 4 bases, J lost 2 bases, and 8 bases lay in between. The CDR3 protein is CASSGSGNYGYTF. CDR3 in DNA: TGTGCCAGCAGTGGGTCAGGAAACTATGGCTACACCTTC.

The chain uses TRBV5-1 and TRBJ1-1, with unresolved D. Trimming cost V 4 bases and J 4 bases, with 14 bases left between them. The CDR3 runs 14 residues. CDR1 is SGHRS and CDR2 is YFSETQ in the germline V gene. The CDR3 sequence: CASSPRGGGTEAFF. The CDR3 bases are TGCGCCAGCAGCCCCCGGGGAGGTGGCACTGAAGCTTTCTTT.

This clone showed up just a few times. The chain employs TRBV30 and TRBJ1-1; D is undetermined. Between the trimmed V and J ends, which lost 0 bases and 2 bases, there was a span of 10 bases. The germline V gene has CDR1 GTSNPN and CDR2 SVGIG (reference sequence). The CDR3 contains 14 residues. CDR3 DNA: TGTGCCTGGAGTGTTTCCCGAGGAAACACTGAAGCTTTCTTT. Protein sequence: CAWSVSRGNTEAFF.

The gene calls are TRBV28 and TRBJ1-2; no clear D gene. Germline assignment: CDR1 MDHEN and CDR2 SYDVKM. V was trimmed by 7 bases and J by 2 bases, leaving 8 bases between them. This CDR3 contains 12 residues. CDR3 nucleotides: TGTGCCAGCACGCCAGGAAACTATGGCTACACCTTC. Amino acids: CASTPGNYGYTF.

The genes are TRBV11-2 and TRBJ1-4; TRBD1 agrees at 7 bases. Germline V gives CDR1 SGHAT, CDR2 FQNNGV. This CDR3 is built from 15 residues. Trimming cost V 4 bases and J 2 bases; bases outside gene matches: 4. CDR3 sequence (DNA): TGTGCCAGCAGCTCCGACAGGGACACTAATGAAAAACTGTTTTTT. Translated, it gives CASSSDRDTNEKLFF.

The genes are TRBV4-2 and TRBJ2-7; TRBD1 aligns across 7 bases. Germline assignment: CDR1 LGHNA and CDR2 YNFKEQ. This CDR3 spans 14 amino acids. J lost 4 bases, V lost 1 base, and 4 bases had no gene match. The CDR3 nucleotides are TGTGCCAGCAGCCAAGGACAGGGCGTGTACGAGCAGTACTTC. This encodes CASSQGQGVYEQYF.

This clone was seen a handful of times. The V and J genes are TRBV6-1 and TRBJ2-2, with a tentative D call TRBD2 (5 bases). The CDR3 is made up of 14 amino acids. Trimming stripped 3 bases from V and 5 bases from J, with 10 bases between. Per germline, CDR1 MNHNS and CDR2 SASEGT. CDR3: CASSERVRTGELFF. CDR3 sequence (DNA): TGTGCCAGCAGTGAGAGGGTTCGTACCGGGGAGCTGTTTTTT.

The rearrangement joins TRBV6-6 to TRBJ2-1; the D gene is possibly TRBD2 (5 bases). The CDR3 loop spans 14 amino acids. Trimming left V 11 bases short and J 0 bases short, with 14 bases between. The germline gives CDR1 MNHNY, CDR2 SVGAGI (reference sequence). CDR3 amino acids: CAAKEGSSYNEQFF. Here the CDR3 DNA reads TGTGCCGCCAAAGAAGGGAGCTCCTACAATGAGCAGTTCTTC.

The chain uses TRBV11-2 and TRBJ2-7; 10 bases fit TRBD2. Germline V lookup: CDR1 SGHAT, CDR2 FQNNGV. The CDR3 is 14 amino acids. V trimming: 5 bases; J trimming: 4 bases; junction bases outside the gene matches: 5. CDR3 region: CASSNLAGAYEQYF. The DNA of the CDR3 is TGTGCCAGCAGCAACCTAGCGGGGGCGTACGAGCAGTACTTC.

The chain links TRBV7-9 to TRBJ2-7; 7 nucleotides match TRBD1. From germline, CDR1 is SEHNR and CDR2 FQNEAQ (reference sequence). The junction had 12 bases not matched to a gene; V was cut back by 5 bases and J by 5 bases. This CDR3 has 15 amino acids. CDR3 sequence (DNA): TGTGCCAGCAGCCCCTCCACAGGGGTCAAAAACGAGCAGTACTTC. Protein product: CASSPSTGVKNEQYF.

The chain combines TRBV28 with TRBJ2-7; D is possibly TRBD2 (5 bases). This CDR3 contains 13 residues. The germline CDR1 and CDR2 sequences are MDHEN and SYDVKM. Trimming removed 4 bases at V and 2 bases at J, with 9 bases between. The CDR3: CASSSDFAYEQYF. CDR3 nucleotide sequence: TGTGCCAGCAGTTCGGACTTCGCCTACGAGCAGTACTTC. Based on the CDR3 plus reference TRBV28 and TRBJ2-7, the full variable domain is DVKVTQSSRYLVKRTGEKVFLECVQDMDHENMFWYRQDPGLGLRLIYFSYDVKMKEKGDIPEGYSVSREKKERFSLILESASTNQTSMYLCASSSDFAYEQYFGPGTRLTVT.

The gene calls are TRBV28 and TRBJ1-2; 12 positions match TRBD1. CDR1 and CDR2 from the germline V gene are MDHEN and SYDVKM. This CDR3 has 16 residues. V trimming: 4 bases; J trimming: 7 bases; junction bases outside the gene matches: 10. CDR3 DNA sequence: TGTGCCAGCAGTTGGGGGGCGGGACAGGGGGCCGCTGGCTACACCTTC. Amino acid sequence: CASSWGAGQGAAGYTF.

The chain uses TRBV4-2 and TRBJ2-3, with D maybe TRBD2 (6 bases). Germline V CDR1 and CDR2: LGHNA, YNFKEQ. CDR3 length: 15 amino acids. Deletions cut 4 bases from V and 6 bases from J, with 17 bases between. CDR3 coding DNA: TGTGCCAGCAGCCTAGAGGACCGGGACTTGGATACGCAGTATTTT. Protein sequence: CASSLEDRDLDTQYF.

The chain uses TRBV5-4 and TRBJ1-1; the D gene is possibly TRBD1 (5 bases). The CDR3 consists of 14 residues. The V gene's germline CDR1 is SGHNT and CDR2 YYREEE (reference sequence). V dropped 0 bases and J dropped 4 bases, with 10 bases sitting between them. CDR3 protein: CASSLVAGPTEAFF. The CDR3 DNA reads TGTGCCAGCAGCTTGGTAGCAGGGCCCACTGAAGCTTTCTTT.

This rearrangement joins TRBV4-1 to TRBJ1-4; unclear D gene. Trimming stripped 0 bases from V and 8 bases from J, with 16 bases between. In germline, CDR1 is MGHRA, CDR2 YSYEKL. This CDR3 is 16 amino acids long. The CDR3 DNA sequence: TGCGCCAGCAGCCAAGATCGTTTGGGAGTTAGGGAAAAACTGTTTTTT. Protein sequence: CASSQDRLGVREKLFF.

V is TRBV9 and J is TRBJ2-1; tentatively, D is TRBD2 (5 bases). Germline V gives CDR1 SGDLS, CDR2 YYNGEE. CDR3 length: 15 residues. V lost 1 base and J lost 2, with 10 bases in between. CDR3 protein: CASSVNGETYNEQFF. The CDR3 DNA follows: TGTGCCAGCAGCGTAAATGGGGAGACCTACAATGAGCAGTTCTTC.

The V call is TRBV5-4, the J call TRBJ1-2, with D uncertain. Trimming shortened V by 4 bases and J by 8 bases, and 21 bases separated the two germline ends. The CDR3 extends over 15 amino acids. CDR1 is SGHNT, CDR2 YYREEE, per germline (reference sequence). For the CDR3, the DNA is TGTGCCAGCAGCCGTCCGGACTTAAACCCCGGAGGCTACACCTTC. As protein: CASSRPDLNPGGYTF.

CDR3 sequence: CAWSLGLAYSTDTQYF. The CDR3, as DNA: TGTGCCTGGAGTCTCGGGCTAGCGTACTCCACAGATACGCAGTATTTT. V and J are TRBV30 and TRBJ2-3; D is possibly TRBD2 (6 bases). This CDR3 is built from 16 residues. In germline, CDR1 is GTSNPN, CDR2 SVGIG (reference sequence). With 2 bases removed from V and 2 bases from J, the gap between germline ends came to 17 bases.

In this sample, this clone turned up a few times. The rearrangement joins TRBV19 to TRBJ1-1; no clear D. This CDR3 is 13 amino acids long. The V gene lost 11 bases and the J gene lost 1 base, with 14 bases spanning the gap. From germline, CDR1 is LNHDA and CDR2 SQIVND (reference sequence). CDR3: CASKEDWNTEAFF. DNA of the CDR3: TGTGCCTCCAAGGAGGATTGGAACACTGAAGCTTTCTTT.

The V and J genes are TRBV6-1 and TRBJ2-7, with D perhaps TRBD2 (5 bases). Trimming removed 8 bases at V and 2 bases at J, with 13 bases between. The CDR3 contains 13 residues. Germline V gene data show CDR1 as MNHNS and CDR2 as SASEGT. The CDR3 reads CASERTEAYEQYF. In nucleotides, the CDR3 is TGTGCCAGCGAGCGGACCGAGGCCTACGAGCAGTACTTC.

The V and J genes are TRBV7-2 and TRBJ1-2, with 10 bases lining up with TRBD1. The CDR3 loop spans 15 amino acids. Germline CDR1 is SGHTA and CDR2 is FQGNSA. V lost 4 bases, J lost 6 bases, and 8 bases stayed unmatched. CDR3 coding DNA: TGTGCCAGCAGCTCAAGGCGCGGACAGGGGGATGGCTACACCTTC. It codes for CASSSRRGQGDGYTF.

The chain uses TRBV10-3 and TRBJ2-1; 7 nucleotides align to TRBD1. Germline values: CDR1 ENHRY, CDR2 SYGVKD. The CDR3 is 16 residues long. J lost 3 bases, V lost 10 bases, and 15 bases had no gene match. CDR3 amino acids: CASRGSGGGNYNEQFF. In DNA, the CDR3 is TGTGCCAGCAGGGGGTCAGGGGGTGGGAACTACAATGAGCAGTTCTTC.

The chain combines TRBV11-3 with TRBJ2-1; D possibly corresponds to TRBD1 (7 bases). Germline-derived CDR1 and CDR2 are SGHNT and YENEEA. The CDR3 is 16 residues long. V shed 5 bases and J shed 9 bases, with 23 bases lying between them. In DNA, the CDR3 is TGTGCCAGCAGCCGGAGGGGAGACAGGGCTGCGAGTGAGCAGTTCTTC. Translated, it gives CASSRRGDRAASEQFF.